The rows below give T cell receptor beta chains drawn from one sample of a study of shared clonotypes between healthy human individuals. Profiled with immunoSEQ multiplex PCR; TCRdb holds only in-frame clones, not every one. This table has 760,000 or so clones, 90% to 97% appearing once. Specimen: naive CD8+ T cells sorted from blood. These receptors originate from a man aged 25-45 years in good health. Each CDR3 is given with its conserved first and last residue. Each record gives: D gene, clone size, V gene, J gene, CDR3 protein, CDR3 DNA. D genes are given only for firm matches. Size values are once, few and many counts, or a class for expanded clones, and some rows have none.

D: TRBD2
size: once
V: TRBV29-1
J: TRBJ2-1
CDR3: CSVRDRVRAGGLSYNEQFF
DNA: TGCAGCGTGAGAGACAGGGTAAGAGCGGGAGGCCTTTCGTACAATGAGCAGTTCTTC

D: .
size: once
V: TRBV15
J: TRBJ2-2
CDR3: CATSREPDLITGELFF
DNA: TGTGCCACCAGCAGAGAACCTGACCTGATCACCGGGGAGCTGTTTTTT

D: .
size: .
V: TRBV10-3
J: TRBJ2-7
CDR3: CAISGSIAQAYEQYF
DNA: TGTGCCATCAGTGGCTCAATAGCGCAGGCATACGAGCAGTACTTC

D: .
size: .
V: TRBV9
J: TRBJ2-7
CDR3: CASSIGTGTYEQYF
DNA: TGTGCCAGCAGCATCGGAACAGGGACCTACGAGCAGTACTTC

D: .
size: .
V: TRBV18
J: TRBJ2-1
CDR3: CASSPSHEQFF
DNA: TGTGCCAGCTCTCCCTCTCATGAGCAGTTCTTC

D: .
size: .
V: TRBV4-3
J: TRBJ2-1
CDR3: CASSQELGSIHNEQFF
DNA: TGCGCCAGCAGCCAAGAATTAGGGTCGATACACAATGAGCAGTTCTTC

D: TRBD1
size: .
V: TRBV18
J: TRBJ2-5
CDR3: CASSPRTGGAGETQYF
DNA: TGTGCCAGCTCACCACGGACAGGGGGCGCAGGAGAGACCCAGTACTTC

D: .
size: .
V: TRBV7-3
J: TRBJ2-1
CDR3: CASSLMRQKRDNEQFF
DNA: TGTGCCAGCAGCTTAATGAGGCAGAAAAGGGACAATGAGCAGTTCTTC

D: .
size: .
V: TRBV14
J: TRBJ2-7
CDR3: CASSRRTTGDEQYF
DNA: TGTGCCAGCAGCCGTCGCACGACAGGCGACGAGCAGTACTTC

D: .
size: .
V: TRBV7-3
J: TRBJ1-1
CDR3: CASSLNGQLNTEAFF
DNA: TGTGCCAGCAGCTTAAATGGACAGCTGAACACTGAAGCTTTCTTT

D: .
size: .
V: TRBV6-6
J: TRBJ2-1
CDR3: CASSYLARSREQFF
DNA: TGTGCCAGCAGTTACCTAGCCCGCTCGCGTGAGCAGTTCTTC

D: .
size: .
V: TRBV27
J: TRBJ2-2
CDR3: CASTRGNTGELFF
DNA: TGTGCCAGCACCCGGGGAAACACCGGGGAGCTGTTTTTT

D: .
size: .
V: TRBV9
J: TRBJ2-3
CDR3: CASSAGQVWTDTQYF
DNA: TGTGCCAGCAGCGCAGGGCAGGTTTGGACAGATACGCAGTATTTT

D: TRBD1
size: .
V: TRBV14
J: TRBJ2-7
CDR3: CASSFRDRDYEQYF
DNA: TGTGCCAGCAGCTTCCGGGACAGGGACTACGAGCAGTACTTC

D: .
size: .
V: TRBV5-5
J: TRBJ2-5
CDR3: CASSLGWGQETQYF
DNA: TGTGCCAGCAGCTTGGGTTGGGGACAAGAGACCCAGTACTTC

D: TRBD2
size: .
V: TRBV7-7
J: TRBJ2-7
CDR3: CASSLGLATGEQYF
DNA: TGTGCCAGCAGCTTGGGACTAGCAACGGGCGAGCAGTACTTC

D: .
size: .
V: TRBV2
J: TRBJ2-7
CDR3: CASSEFTPYEQYF
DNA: TGTGCCAGCAGTGAATTCACACCCTACGAGCAGTACTTC

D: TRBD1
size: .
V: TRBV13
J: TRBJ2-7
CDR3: CASSLDARQGVHEQYF
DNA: TGTGCCAGCAGCTTGGACGCCCGGCAGGGGGTCCACGAGCAGTACTTC

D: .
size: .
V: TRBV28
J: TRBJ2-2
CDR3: CASSFTQNTGELFF
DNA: TGTGCCAGCAGTTTTACACAAAACACCGGGGAGCTGTTTTTT

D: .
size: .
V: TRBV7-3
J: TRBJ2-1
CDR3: CASSPGGDEQFF
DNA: TGTGCCAGCAGTCCGGGTGGCGATGAGCAGTTCTTC

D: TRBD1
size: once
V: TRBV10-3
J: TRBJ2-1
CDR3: CATTIRDREGNEQFF
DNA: TGTGCCACTACAATCCGGGACAGGGAAGGGAATGAGCAGTTCTTC